A selection of T cell receptor beta chains follows, all from one sample in a study of PD-1 blockade in classical Hodgkin lymphoma. The assay was immunoSEQ multiplex PCR, and TCRdb's table has in-frame clones only and misses some. This table has about 31,000 clones, roughly 80% appearing once. Material: peripheral blood mononuclear cells (PBMCs), obtained before the fourth cycle of nivolumab. The origin of the receptors is a human donor with classical Hodgkin lymphoma. Each CDR3 is given with its conserved first and last residue.

v_gene	len	j_gene	CDR3aa
TRBV6-5	13	TRBJ1-1	CASSLAFATEAFF
TRBV5-1	13	TRBJ2-7	CASSFTSGSEQYF
TRBV5-8	15	TRBJ2-3	CASSLSRLLTDTQYF
TRBV7-9	13	TRBJ1-2	CASSNHRDYGYTF
TRBV7-2	16	TRBJ2-5	CASSFTSGGYQETQYF
TRBV19	14	TRBJ1-6	CASRVGVYNSPLHF
TRBV2	15	TRBJ1-4	CASSLQGGTNEKLFF
TRBV4-1	17	TRBJ1-1	CASSQIDMGFSHTEAFF
TRBV6-5	13	TRBJ1-2	CASSYPQGLGYTF
TRBV5-4	15	TRBJ2-3	CASSIRTDSTDTQYF
TRBV7-9	13	TRBJ2-4	CASSLALSIDQYF
TRBV6-1	14	TRBJ2-5	CASSERLGLPPQYF
TRBV5-1	16	TRBJ2-4	CASSFAGPLAKNIQYF
TRBV19	11	TRBJ1-1	CASRVGTEAFF
TRBV5-1	14	TRBJ2-1	CASSASSGGPDNFF
TRBV6-5	14	TRBJ2-7	CASSSSSGGYEQYF
TRBV4-1	17	TRBJ1-1	CASSLDRGRFRNTEAFF
TRBV25-1	14	TRBJ2-4	CASSFWGGKNIQYF
TRBV6-4	14	TRBJ2-6	CASSELSGANVLTF
TRBV7-2	15	TRBJ2-5	CASSLGPGRVETQYF
TRBV10-3	14	TRBJ1-5	CAISDSGRNQPQHF
TRBV30	12	TRBJ2-7	CAWSGDSYEQYF
TRBV7-2	15	TRBJ2-3	CASSSDGMSTDTQYF
TRBV5-4	13	TRBJ2-3	CASRGSGVDTQYF
TRBV7-9	14	TRBJ2-7	CASTGTAEHYEQYF
TRBV5-1	15	TRBJ2-5	CASSLPGGNQETQYF
TRBV5-1	14	TRBJ2-7	CASRSGTGGYEQYF
TRBV28	17	TRBJ2-7	CASSDTVGLKTTYEQYF
TRBV10-3	15	TRBJ1-1	CAIRSRSVVNTEAFF
TRBV7-2	16	TRBJ2-3	CASRWVAGGPRDTQYF
TRBV21-1	17	TRBJ2-5	CASSKVFSGTDQETQYF
TRBV7-2	13	TRBJ1-4	CASSSRQGGKLFF
TRBV2	15	TRBJ2-1	CASSGAGQVYNEQFF
TRBV28	11	TRBJ1-1	CASLRVGEAFF
TRBV5-5	14	TRBJ1-1	CASSLDFVNTEAFF
TRBV19	15	TRBJ1-5	CASSDRSGVSFPQHF
TRBV6-4	11	TRBJ1-2	CASRRAPGYTF
TRBV5-4	13	TRBJ2-7	CASSLGSPGEQYF
TRBV18	15	TRBJ1-1	CASSPGAGAGTEAFF
TRBV12-2	13	TRBJ1-2	CASRVQGEEGYTF
TRBV6-9	15	TRBJ2-7	CASSYGDRGSGEQYF
TRBV5-4	15	TRBJ2-1	CASSSRGGVYNEQFF
TRBV21-1	14	TRBJ1-2	CARDLSGRNYGYTF
TRBV5-1	14	TRBJ2-1	CASSLIIPYNEQFF
TRBV18	13	TRBJ2-2	CASSPSTEGELFF
TRBV7-3	16	TRBJ2-3	CASSLWTGRGTDTQYF
TRBV13	15	TRBJ2-7	CASTLLGQGAYEQYF
TRBV4-2	17	TRBJ2-2	CASSQGGGVPNTGELFF
TRBV5-1	17	TRBJ1-3	CASSLGLGVLSGNTIYF
TRBV18	14	TRBJ2-7	CASSPAGASYEQYF
TRBV27	14	TRBJ1-4	CASGVGQGTEKLFF
TRBV19	12	TRBJ1-2	CASSGRGYGYTF
TRBV6-5	13	TRBJ1-2	CASIAGQGDGYTF
TRBV5-4	14	TRBJ2-3	CASSLGASGDTQYF
TRBV2	14	TRBJ2-5	CASSPRTAVETQYF